This is a list of T cell receptor beta chains from one sample in a study of brain T cells in children with intractable seizures. TCRdb's copy holds only in-frame clones and misses some; the assay was immunoSEQ multiplex PCR. In the table there are about 340,000 clones, about 93% of which are singletons. The sample consisted of peripheral blood, taken approximately 5 months after surgery. The receptors originated from a boy younger than two with tuberous sclerosis and intractable seizures. CDR3s include the opening cysteine and the closing phenylalanine or tryptophan. Fields, in order: D gene, clone size, J gene, V gene, CDR3 protein, CDR3 DNA. A D gene is named only where the DNA matches it firmly. Only part of the rows carry a size: once, few, many, or a class if the clone is expanded.

>-|-|TRBJ1-1|TRBV3-1/TRBV3-2
CASSQGYEAFF
TGTGCCAGCAGCCAAGGTTATGAAGCTTTCTTT
>-|-|TRBJ1-1|TRBV6-5
CASSYTGRDTEAFF
TGTGCCAGCAGTTATACAGGGCGGGACACTGAAGCTTTCTTT
>TRBD2|-|TRBJ2-1|TRBV5-3
CARSFLAGGPKEQFF
TGTGCCAGAAGCTTCCTAGCGGGGGGACCGAAGGAGCAGTTCTTC
>TRBD2|-|TRBJ2-1|TRBV13
CASSWGLAGGRPSYNEQFF
TGTGCCAGCAGCTGGGGACTAGCGGGAGGAAGACCCTCCTACAATGAGCAGTTCTTC
>-|-|TRBJ2-7|TRBV3-1/TRBV3-2
CASSQVPGFYEQYF
TGTGCCAGCAGCCAAGTACCAGGATTCTACGAGCAGTACTTC
>-|-|TRBJ1-5|TRBV19
CASSIGNQPQHF
TGTGCCAGTAGTATAGGGAATCAGCCCCAGCATTTT
>-|-|TRBJ2-1|TRBV5-4
CASSLGTLYYEQFF
TGTGCCAGCAGCTTGGGGACGCTATACTATGAGCAGTTCTTC
>-|-|TRBJ1-4|TRBV3-1/TRBV3-2
CASSQVGGMGEKLFF
TGTGCCAGCAGCCAAGTCGGGGGTATGGGTGAAAAACTGTTTTTT
>-|-|TRBJ2-7|TRBV2
CASSGPDRLFSYEQYF
TGTGCCAGCAGCGGACCCGACAGGCTTTTCTCCTACGAGCAGTACTTC
>-|-|TRBJ2-5|TRBV3-1/TRBV3-2
CASSQGLAWETQYF
TGTGCCAGCAGCCAAGGCCTAGCATGGGAGACCCAGTACTTC
>TRBD1|-|TRBJ2-5|TRBV2
CASRQGAWETQYF
TGTGCCAGCAGACAGGGGGCGTGGGAGACCCAGTACTTC
>TRBD2|once|TRBJ2-3|TRBV10-3
CAISDPRGGGGTDTQYF
TGTGCCATCAGTGACCCTCGGGGGGGCGGTGGTACAGATACGCAGTATTTT
>-|-|TRBJ1-1|TRBV30
CAWSEGVAEAFF
TGTGCCTGGAGTGAGGGTGTCGCTGAAGCTTTCTTT
>-|-|TRBJ2-3|TRBV28
CASSLLATDTQYF
TGTGCCAGCAGTCTACTAGCCACAGATACGCAGTATTTT
>TRBD2|-|TRBJ2-1|TRBV4-1
CASSHGGRGDEQFF
TGCGCCAGCAGCCACGGCGGGAGGGGCGATGAGCAGTTCTTC
>-|-|TRBJ1-2|TRBV27
CASSEDRRYGYTF
TGTGCCAGCAGCGAAGACAGAAGGTATGGCTACACCTTC
>TRBD1|-|TRBJ1-2|TRBV2
CASSNGTGESYGYTF
TGTGCCAGCAGTAATGGGACAGGGGAAAGCTATGGCTACACCTTC
>-|once|TRBJ1-1|TRBV27
CASSSDMNTEAFF
TGTGCCAGCAGTTCGGACATGAACACTGAAGCTTTCTTT
>-|once|TRBJ2-2|TRBV9
CASRAEGGELFF
TGTGCCAGCCGGGCTGAAGGGGGGGAGCTGTTTTTT
>-|-|TRBJ2-7|TRBV7-8
CASSLAPGLHF
TGTGCCAGCAGCTTAGCGCCAGGTTTGCACTTC
>-|-|TRBJ2-3|TRBV7-3
CASSLVPIASPDTQYF
TGTGCCAGCAGCTTAGTTCCTATAGCCTCCCCAGATACGCAGTATTTT
>-|-|TRBJ1-5|TRBV2
CASSESGIFQPQHF
TGTGCCAGCAGTGAATCCGGGATTTTCCAGCCCCAGCATTTT
>-|-|TRBJ2-3|TRBV5-6
CASSLVTFQFTDTQYF
TGTGCCAGCAGCTTGGTGACTTTCCAGTTCACAGATACGCAGTATTTT
>-|-|TRBJ2-5|TRBV24-1
CATGRGKTQYF
TGTGCCACCGGGAGAGGGAAGACCCAGTACTTC
>-|-|TRBJ1-5|TRBV4-1
CASSQGSGRGGGSNQPQHF
TGCGCCAGCAGCCAAGGTTCGGGGAGGGGTGGAGGAAGCAATCAGCCCCAGCATTTT
>-|-|TRBJ2-1|TRBV19
CASSGASYNEQFF
TGTGCCAGTAGCGGGGCCTCCTACAATGAGCAGTTCTTC
>-|-|TRBJ1-2|TRBV3-1/TRBV3-2
CASSQDQVYGYTF
TGTGCCAGCAGCCAAGATCAGGTCTATGGCTACACCTTC
>-|-|TRBJ1-1|TRBV2
CASSDTAPNTEAFF
TGTGCCAGCAGTGATACAGCTCCGAACACTGAAGCTTTCTTT
>-|-|TRBJ1-2|TRBV3-1/TRBV3-2
CASSLQGTESYGYTF
TGTGCCAGCAGCCTTCAGGGGACGGAAAGCTATGGCTACACCTTC
>TRBD2|-|TRBJ2-1|TRBV11-3
CASSSGTSGAYNEQFF
TGTGCCAGCAGCTCCGGGACTAGCGGAGCCTACAATGAGCAGTTCTTC
>TRBD1|-|TRBJ1-6|TRBV7-9
CASSLVYGDRGYNSPLHF
TGTGCCAGCAGCCTAGTTTATGGGGACAGGGGATATAATTCACCCCTCCACTTT
>-|-|TRBJ1-5|TRBV2
CASGGRGRSNQPQHF
TGTGCCAGCGGCGGGAGGGGGAGAAGCAATCAGCCCCAGCATTTT
>TRBD2|-|TRBJ2-1|TRBV27
CASSVLGGDEQFF
TGTGCCAGCAGTGTTCTGGGGGGGGATGAGCAGTTCTTC
>TRBD1|-|TRBJ1-2|TRBV5-1
CASSLKGTDGYTF
TGCGCCAGCAGCTTGAAGGGGACAGACGGCTACACCTTC
>-|once|TRBJ2-7|TRBV18
CASSPPGEWSEQYF
TGTGCCAGCTCACCACCGGGGGAATGGAGCGAGCAGTACTTC
>TRBD2|-|TRBJ2-1|TRBV7-7
CASSLARTSGGVSSYNEQFF
TGTGCTAGCAGCTTAGCTCGGACTAGCGGGGGGGTGAGCTCCTACAATGAGCAGTTCTTC
>-|-|TRBJ1-3|TRBV11-2
CASSPGLTSGNTIYF
TGTGCCAGCAGCCCCGGACTGACCTCTGGAAACACCATATATTTT
>-|-|TRBJ2-5|TRBV7-9
CASSPPYGSDQETQYF
TGTGCCAGCAGTCCGCCCTACGGGAGTGATCAAGAGACCCAGTACTTC
>-|-|TRBJ2-5|TRBV5-1
CASSNVGMAVETQYF
TGCGCCAGCAGCAATGTAGGTATGGCAGTTGAGACCCAGTACTTC
>-|-|TRBJ2-1|TRBV4-1
CASSPGPVNLNEQFF
TGCGCCAGCAGCCCGGGACCCGTGAATCTCAATGAGCAGTTCTTC
>-|-|TRBJ1-2|TRBV2
CASSEAHNDVSEGYTF
TGTGCCAGCAGTGAAGCTCATAATGACGTTTCTGAGGGCTACACCTTC
>-|-|TRBJ1-1|TRBV29-1
CSVRQAKNTEAFF
TGCAGCGTTCGACAGGCGAAGAACACTGAAGCTTTCTTT
>-|-|TRBJ1-2|TRBV19
CASSVHFTAVNYGYTF
TGTGCCAGTAGTGTTCATTTTACCGCGGTCAACTATGGCTACACCTTC
>TRBD1|-|TRBJ1-3|TRBV19
CASSIWDRVSGNTIYF
TGTGCCAGTAGTATTTGGGACAGGGTCTCTGGAAACACCATATATTTT
>-|-|TRBJ1-2|TRBV6-5
CASSYTITRTNYGYTF
TGTGCCAGCAGTTACACAATAACCAGGACTAATTATGGCTACACCTTC
>-|-|TRBJ1-3|TRBV19
CASSWNGVLTGNTIYF
TGTGCCAGTAGTTGGAATGGGGTACTGACTGGAAACACCATATATTTT
>TRBD1|-|TRBJ1-1|TRBV4-1
CASSQGPGQLNTEAFF
TGCGCCAGCAGCCAGGGGCCGGGACAGCTGAACACTGAAGCTTTCTTT
>TRBD2|-|TRBJ2-5|TRBV15
CATSTRTSAQETQYF
TGTGCCACCAGCACTAGGACTAGCGCCCAAGAGACCCAGTACTTC
>-|-|TRBJ2-1|TRBV9
CASSYHSSPESYNEQFF
TGTGCCAGCAGCTACCACAGTTCCCCGGAAAGCTACAATGAGCAGTTCTTC
>TRBD2|-|TRBJ2-3|TRBV29-1
CSVEGRGDIDTQYF
TGCAGCGTTGAGGGGCGGGGGGATATAGATACGCAGTATTTT
>-|-|TRBJ1-2|TRBV19
CASKTKTGYGYTF
TGTGCCAGTAAGACTAAGACCGGCTATGGCTACACCTTC
>-|-|TRBJ2-7|TRBV5-6
CASSQITGTYEQYF
TGTGCCAGCAGCCAGATTACGGGAACCTACGAGCAGTACTTC
>TRBD1|-|TRBJ1-2|TRBV7-3
CASSLMPGTGYGYTF
TGTGCCAGCAGCTTAATGCCCGGGACAGGCTATGGCTACACCTTC
>-|-|TRBJ2-2|TRBV5-4
CASSSEIGELFF
TGTGCCAGCAGCTCCGAGATCGGGGAGCTGTTTTTT
>-|-|TRBJ1-5|TRBV6-5
CASRTDPRQPQHF
TGTGCCAGCAGGACGGACCCGAGGCAGCCCCAGCATTTT